One and the same sample provided the 23 T cell receptor beta chains below, sequenced in a study of early T cells in non-severe SARS-CoV-2 infection. TCRdb called the 5' RACE reads again in MiXCR, with one record for every CDR3 protein. The sample consists of some 73,000 distinct CDR3 sequences, 12% of them appearing once. Sequences were obtained from whole blood. The source of these receptors is an adult who was a healthcare worker with PCR-confirmed SARS-CoV-2 infection or an uninfected control (not recorded which).

This clonotype was picked up many times. This sequence joins TRBV5-1 and TRBJ2-1; unclear D gene. Germline lookup yields CDR1 SGHRS and CDR2 YFSETQ. This CDR3 comprises 15 residues. V was clipped by 1 base and J by 1 base, with 9 bases between them. CDR3 DNA: TGCGCCAGCAGCTTGAGTCTTCAATCCTACAATGAGCAGTTCTTC. This encodes CASSLSLQSYNEQFF. Full variable domain (missing parts from reference TRBV5-1 and TRBJ2-1): KAGVTQTPRYLIKTRGQQVTLSCSPISGHRSVSWYQQTPGQGLQFLFEYFSETQRNKGNFPGRFSGRQFSNSRSEMNVSTLELGDSALYLCASSLSLQSYNEQFFGPGTRLTVL.

This clonotype was found a few times. The chain is built from TRBV27 and TRBJ2-5; 7 positions match TRBD1. The CDR3 covers 13 residues. After removal of 10 bases from V and 4 bases from J, the junction contained 9 bases not matched to a gene. Germline V gives CDR1 MNHEY, CDR2 SMNVEV (reference sequence). CDR3 protein: CATGTVGAETQYF. In nucleotides, the CDR3 is TGTGCCACGGGGACAGTGGGGGCAGAGACCCAGTACTTC.

The CDR3 nucleotides read TGTGCCAGCAGCTCCCAGGGACTAGCGGGGGAAGAGACCCAGTACTTC. The encoded protein is CASSSQGLAGEETQYF. V usage is TRBV7-2 and J usage is TRBJ2-5, with TRBD2 matching 14 bases. The CDR3 is 16 residues long. Germline values: CDR1 SGHTA, CDR2 FQGNSA. The ends lost 4 bases at V and 3 bases at J; junction bases unmatched: 4.

This clonotype turned up a few times. The germline gene is not matched at one end of the junction; a read error may be the cause. The chain recombines TRBV29-1 with TRBJ2-7, with a possible D match to TRBD1 (6 bases). CDR3 length: 13 residues. CDR1 is SQVTM, CDR2 ANQGSEA, per germline. CDR3 sequence: CSVENRDSYEQYF. The CDR3, as DNA: TGCAGTGTTGAAAACAGGGACTCCTACGAGCAGTACTTC.

This clonotype has a count of ten or more. CDR3 region: CASSLGSGTSYEQYF. The CDR3 coding sequence is TGTGCCAGCAGCTTAGGCAGCGGGACCTCCTACGAGCAGTACTTC. This chain links TRBV11-2 with TRBJ2-7; TRBD2 matches at 7 bases. V shed 1 base and J 0 bases; nucleotides not matched to a gene: 3. The germline CDR1 and CDR2 sequences are SGHAT and FQNNGV. The CDR3 has 15 amino acids.

The sample holds a few counts of this clonotype. The chain has TRBV29-1 and TRBJ1-1; unclear D gene. Germline V lookup: CDR1 SQVTM, CDR2 ANQGSEA. The CDR3 is 14 residues long. Trimming pared 6 bases from V and 0 bases from J, leaving 14 bases between. This CDR3 reads CSVRPSTLNTEAFF. As DNA, the CDR3 is TGCAGCGTCCGCCCGTCGACACTGAACACTGAAGCTTTCTTT.

This clonotype was detected only a few times. The chain carries TRBV7-2 and TRBJ2-7; D is undetermined. Trimming pared 3 bases from V and 1 base from J, leaving 13 bases between. Germline values: CDR1 SGHTA, CDR2 FQGNSA. The CDR3 sequence is 15 residues long. CDR3 bases: TGTGCCAGCAGCTTCCAGAGCTCCCTTTCCTACGAGCAGTACTTC. This encodes CASSFQSSLSYEQYF.

This clonotype showed up just a few times. The gene calls are TRBV4-1 and TRBJ2-2; D call uncertain. The CDR3 sequence is 16 residues long. Germline assignment: CDR1 MGHRA and CDR2 YSYEKL. Trimming removed 3 bases at V and 3 bases at J, with 14 bases between. CDR3 nucleotide sequence: TGCGCCAGCAGCCAGGTCTATGACCCGGACACCGGGGAGCTGTTTTTT. Translated, it gives CASSQVYDPDTGELFF.

This clonotype was found many times. V is TRBV18 and J is TRBJ2-5; 7 bases align to TRBD2. The germline gives CDR1 KGHSH, CDR2 LQKENI. The CDR3 contains 13 residues. The junction had 4 bases not matched to a gene; V was cut back by 6 bases and J by 3 bases. The CDR3 bases are TGTGCCAGCTCCGGGACTACTGAAGAGACCCAGTACTTC. Translation gives CASSGTTEETQYF.

J is TRBJ2-1 and V is TRBV10-3; tentatively, D is TRBD2 (6 bases). Trimming took off 8 bases at V and 11 bases at J, with 16 bases between the two ends. Germline CDR1 is ENHRY and CDR2 is SYGVKD. CDR3 length: 12 amino acids. For the CDR3, the DNA is TGTGCCATCGGTCCGGGGGAAGCCCAGCAGTTCTTC. Its translation: CAIGPGEAQQFF.

This clonotype turned up a few times. The chain combines TRBV5-1 with TRBJ2-3; 8 bases match TRBD2. Germline CDR1 reads SGHRS; CDR2 reads YFSETQ. The CDR3 has 16 residues. V lost 0 bases to trimming and J lost 0 bases; unmatched junction nucleotides: 3. CDR3 sequence: CASSLVSGASTDTQYF. The CDR3 coding sequence is TGCGCCAGCAGCTTGGTTAGCGGGGCTAGCACAGATACGCAGTATTTT.

This clonotype appeared a few times. The V gene is TRBV5-1, the J gene TRBJ2-2, with TRBD2 identical over 15 bases. V lost 3 bases to trimming and J lost 3 bases; unmatched junction nucleotides: 6. The CDR3 has 18 residues. In germline, CDR1 is SGHRS, CDR2 YFSETQ. CDR3: CASSSGTSGRIYTGELFF. DNA for the CDR3: TGCGCCAGCAGCTCGGGGACTAGCGGGAGGATCTACACCGGGGAGCTGTTTTTT.

This clonotype has just a few counts. The rearrangement joins TRBV12-3 or TRBV12-4 to TRBJ1-1; TRBD1 matches at 9 bases. The ends lost 6 bases at V and 8 bases at J; junction bases unmatched: 1. The CDR3 runs to 11 residues. The CDR3 DNA follows: TGTGCCAGCAGGGACAGGGGAGAAGCTTTCTTT. Protein product: CASRDRGEAFF.

This clonotype turned up a few times. V is TRBV3-1 and J is TRBJ2-7, with unresolved D. The CDR3 spans 11 residues. The germline CDR1 and CDR2 sequences are LGHDT and YNNKEL (reference sequence). V was pared by 6 bases and J by 8 bases, with 11 bases between. The CDR3 DNA is TGTGCCAGCAGGGCTGGGGAAAAGCAGTACTTC. It codes for CASRAGEKQYF.

This clonotype was detected many times. The chain carries TRBV6-2 or TRBV6-3 and TRBJ2-1, with no clear D. CDR3 size: 16 residues. Germline V gene sequence: CDR1 MNHEY, CDR2 SVGEGT. The germline V and J ends were trimmed by 0 bases and 0 bases, with 9 bases remaining between them. The CDR3 reads CASSYSTASSYNEQFF. CDR3 DNA sequence: TGTGCCAGCAGTTACTCGACGGCAAGCTCCTACAATGAGCAGTTCTTC.

This sequence joins TRBV6-5 and TRBJ1-2; 8 bases are shared with TRBD1. Germline V CDR1 and CDR2: MNHEY, SVGAGI. V gave up 5 bases and J gave up 4 bases; unmatched junction bases: 3. The CDR3 covers 13 residues. The CDR3 coding sequence is TGTGCCAGCAGTCAGGGGGCGAGCTATGGCTACACCTTC. It encodes CASSQGASYGYTF.

This clonotype was picked up a small number of times. The chain recombines TRBV29-1 with TRBJ1-5, with TRBD1 as a possible D gene (5 bases). Trimming removed 5 bases at V and 6 bases at J, with 14 bases between. The germline V gene has CDR1 SQVTM and CDR2 ANQGSEA. The CDR3 is 13 amino acids. CDR3 loop: CSVWQGGTQPQHF. The CDR3 region has the DNA TGCAGCGTTTGGCAGGGAGGAACTCAGCCCCAGCATTTT.

The table lists this clonotype with a few counts. V is TRBV5-1 and J is TRBJ1-1; D possibly corresponds to TRBD1 (5 bases). Germline assignment: CDR1 SGHRS and CDR2 YFSETQ. V gave up 4 bases and J gave up 0 bases, with 16 bases separating them. This CDR3 is built from 16 residues. Here the CDR3 DNA reads TGCGCCAGCAGCCTGGGCGGGGCGTTGATGAACACTGAAGCTTTCTTT. Amino acids: CASSLGGALMNTEAFF.

This clonotype was detected a few times. The chain uses TRBV2 and TRBJ2-5; tentatively, D is TRBD2 (6 bases). The CDR3 is 14 amino acids. The V gene lost 8 bases and the J gene lost 8 bases, with 21 bases spanning the gap. Germline values: CDR1 SNHLY, CDR2 FYNNEI. In DNA form, the CDR3 reads TGTGCCAGCTTTCTCTCGGAGGGGCGGCCCACCCAGTACTTC. Encoded protein: CASFLSEGRPTQYF.

This clonotype has just a few counts. The chain recombines TRBV28 with TRBJ2-1; 14 nucleotides agree with TRBD2. Trimming removed 5 bases from V and 7 bases from J; junction bases left unmatched: 7. Germline V gene sequence: CDR1 MDHEN, CDR2 SYDVKM. The CDR3 totals 16 residues. The CDR3 DNA sequence: TGTGCCAGCAGTCTCGGACTAGCGGGAGGAGAAAATGAGCAGTTCTTC. Its protein is CASSLGLAGGENEQFF. Full variable domain (outside the CDR3, taken from reference TRBV28 and TRBJ2-1): DVKVTQSSRYLVKRTGEKVFLECVQDMDHENMFWYRQDPGLGLRLIYFSYDVKMKEKGDIPEGYSVSREKKERFSLILESASTNQTSMYLCASSLGLAGGENEQFFGPGTRLTVL.

There are many counts of this clonotype. The chain has TRBV29-1 and TRBJ2-7; D perhaps matches TRBD2 (5 bases). Per germline, CDR1 SQVTM and CDR2 ANQGSEA. The CDR3 loop spans 12 amino acids. The V gene lost 7 bases and the J gene lost 7 bases, with 17 bases spanning the gap. CDR3 sequence (DNA): TGCAGCGGGGAGAGTGGGTCGGGGGAGCAGTACTTC. Amino acids: CSGESGSGEQYF.

In this sample, this clonotype turned up many times. The chain recombines TRBV6-2 or TRBV6-3 with TRBJ2-7; TRBD1 might be the D (6 bases). Trimming left V 2 bases short and J 2 bases short, with 10 bases between. The CDR3 length is 14 residues. CDR1 and CDR2 (germline): MNHEY, SVGEGT. CDR3 sequence (DNA): TGTGCCAGCAGTTACCGACAGGCCGCCTACGAGCAGTACTTC. Residues: CASSYRQAAYEQYF.

About this clonotype: It may be a read error: a sequence one base away is much more abundant. The chain recombines TRBV4-1 with TRBJ2-1, with D possibly TRBD2 on 6 matching bases. Looked up from germline, CDR1 is MGHRA and CDR2 is YSYEKL. V was shortened by 4 bases and J by 4 bases, with 17 bases between the two germline ends. The CDR3 runs to 16 residues. DNA for the CDR3: TGCGCCAGCAGCCGAGAACCAGCCGGGGGATACAATGAGCAGTTCTTC. Translation gives CASSREPAGGYNEQFF.